This T cell receptor (beta chain) was captured by sequencing in a study of cytomegalovirus exposure and HLA in healthy donors. Notes on the study in general: Presence/absence analyses rested on an assumption that sequencing depth was roughly uniform across donors. Later analysis identified a missense DCLRE1C variant that was linked to TCR beta V- and J-gene trimming. In a later analysis, across HLA loci, associated TCR counts were highest for DRB1, lowest for HLA-C.

Note on this clone: Its specificity is not known.

The PCR employed 60 Vbeta primers together with 13 Jbeta primers. Produced via immunoSEQ multiplex PCR; TCRdb's table is partial and in-frame only. The data hold roughly 150,000 clones, with roughly 77% observed a single time. Healthy people donating bone marrow made up the donors. This TCR was recovered from a male donor in good health and CMV-seronegative. The sample taken for sequencing was PBMCs.

CDR3 sequence: CASSVGLAGESNEQFF. The DNA for the CDR3 is TGTGCCAGCAGCGTGGGACTAGCGGGAGAAAGCAATGAGCAGTTCTTC. The J gene is TRBJ2-1, the V gene TRBV9, with 14 bases identical to TRBD2. The CDR3 totals 16 residues. V lost 2 bases, J lost 6 bases, and 4 bases stayed unmatched. CDR1 and CDR2 from the germline V gene are SGDLS and YYNGEE.